The 24 T cell receptor beta chains listed next were all sequenced from one sample in a study of cytomegalovirus exposure and HLA in healthy donors. PCR involved 60 Vbeta and 13 Jbeta primers. This table comes from immunoSEQ multiplex PCR, and its TCRdb copy is limited to in-frame clones, with some not included. The sample holds about 19,000 clones, 70% to 85% seen once. Sequencing was done on a sample of PBMCs. Source of these receptors: a human donor in good health.

The V gene is TRBV5-4, the J gene TRBJ2-7, with D unresolved. This CDR3 is built from 13 residues. V was clipped by 2 bases and J by 0 bases, with 6 bases between them. From germline, CDR1 is SGHNT and CDR2 YYREEE (reference sequence). CDR3 region: CASSFRSSYEQYF. DNA of the CDR3: TGTGCCAGCAGCTTTAGGAGCTCCTACGAGCAGTACTTC.

This clone was observed a single time. The chain combines TRBV5-1 with TRBJ1-3; no reliable D call. The germline V gene has CDR1 SGHRS and CDR2 YFSETQ. This CDR3 is 17 amino acids long. The V and J ends lost 4 bases and 2 bases respectively, with 19 bases between them. In nucleotides, the CDR3 is TGCGCCAGCAGCCCTCGTCCGGCGGAGGTTGCTGGAAACACCATATATTTT. Protein sequence: CASSPRPAEVAGNTIYF.

V gene TRBV11-3 combines with J gene TRBJ2-7; D might be TRBD2 (6 bases). Per germline, CDR1 SGHNT and CDR2 YENEEA. Between the trimmed V and J ends, which lost 1 base and 3 bases, there was a span of 13 bases. The CDR3 extends over 15 amino acids. The DNA of the CDR3 is TGTGCCAGCAGCTTAGGGCGGGGCACATACTACGAGCAGTACTTC. Protein sequence: CASSLGRGTYYEQYF.

The table lists this clone with a few counts. The chain links TRBV2 to TRBJ2-1; TRBD1 matches 11 bases. CDR1 and CDR2 from the germline V gene are SNHLY and FYNNEI. The V and J ends lost 2 bases and 7 bases, in that order; junction bases with no gene match: 4. The CDR3 has 15 residues. The CDR3 region has the DNA TGTGCCAGCAGTGAACCGGGACAGGGGGAGAATGAGCAGTTCTTC. Residues: CASSEPGQGENEQFF.

This clone was detected a few times. The rearrangement links TRBV7-9 to TRBJ1-1; D call uncertain. The CDR3 loop spans 12 amino acids. The V gene lost 1 base and the J gene lost 4 bases, with 4 bases spanning the gap. Germline values: CDR1 SEHNR, CDR2 FQNEAQ (reference sequence). The CDR3 region has the DNA TGTGCCAGCAGCTTAGGGAGCACTGAAGCTTTCTTT. The encoded protein is CASSLGSTEAFF.

The chain recombines TRBV30 with TRBJ2-1; D might be TRBD2 (5 bases). Trimming took off 0 bases at V and 2 bases at J, with 11 bases between the two ends. Germline V gene sequence: CDR1 GTSNPN, CDR2 SVGIG (reference sequence). There are 15 residues in the CDR3. The CDR3, as DNA: TGTGCCTGGAGTGTGGGTGGCGGGCCCTACAATGAGCAGTTCTTC. Translation: CAWSVGGGPYNEQFF.

The V and J genes are TRBV10-2 and TRBJ1-1, with a possible D match to TRBD1 (5 bases). There are 14 residues in the CDR3. The germline CDR1 and CDR2 sequences are WSHSY and SAAADI. V dropped 8 bases and J dropped 4 bases, with 17 bases sitting between them. CDR3 sequence reads: CASSPLPRATEAFF. Here the CDR3 DNA reads TGCGCCAGCTCTCCCCTCCCCAGGGCCACTGAAGCTTTCTTT.

The chain uses TRBV7-9 and TRBJ1-1, with D maybe TRBD1 (6 bases). Germline V CDR1 and CDR2: SEHNR, FQNEAQ (reference sequence). V gave up 5 bases and J gave up 7 bases, with 14 bases separating them. This CDR3 is 13 amino acids long. CDR3 coding DNA: TGTGCCAGCAGCCCCCCAAACAGGGATGAAGCTTTCTTT. Protein: CASSPPNRDEAFF.

V is TRBV9 and J is TRBJ1-2; D is uncertain. This CDR3 has 13 amino acids. Trimming took 0 bases from V and 8 from J, leaving 11 bases between them. The germline CDR1 and CDR2 sequences are SGDLS and YYNGEE. In DNA, the CDR3 is TGTGCCAGCAGCGTAGGGGGAGGGTGGGGCTACACCTTC. The encoded protein is CASSVGGGWGYTF.

The chain carries TRBV6-1 and TRBJ1-1; D perhaps matches TRBD1 (6 bases). CDR1 is MNHNS and CDR2 is SASEGT in the germline V gene. V lost 0 bases and J lost 7, with 6 bases in between. The CDR3 contains 12 residues. This chain's CDR3 is CASSEAGHEAFF. For the CDR3, the DNA is TGTGCCAGCAGTGAAGCGGGACATGAAGCTTTCTTT.

This clone was seen once. The CDR3 nucleotides read TGCAGCGTTGATTTGGAGGACTCTGGGGCCAACGTCCTGACTTTC. Amino acids: CSVDLEDSGANVLTF. V gene TRBV29-1 combines with J gene TRBJ2-6, with D tentatively TRBD2 (5 bases). Germline V gives CDR1 SQVTM, CDR2 ANQGSEA. The CDR3 has 15 residues. Trimming removed 3 bases from V and 0 bases from J, with 9 bases in between.

The V gene is TRBV2, the J gene TRBJ1-2, with 7 nucleotides matching TRBD1. This CDR3 comprises 17 residues. The V segment lost 1 base and the J segment 3 bases; nucleotides outside the gene matches: 11. CDR1 and CDR2 (germline): SNHLY, FYNNEI. CDR3 sequence reads: CASSEEGGGAPYYGYTF. CDR3 DNA sequence: TGTGCCAGCAGTGAAGAAGGAGGGGGCGCCCCGTACTATGGCTACACCTTC.

The CDR3 reads CASSPDPRGGARNEQYF. DNA for the CDR3: TGCGCCAGCAGCCCGGACCCTAGGGGGGGCGCGAGGAACGAGCAGTACTTC. This sequence joins TRBV4-3 and TRBJ2-7; a weak D match, TRBD2 (7 bases). V was shortened by 4 bases and J by 5 bases, with 24 bases between the two germline ends. The CDR3 is 17 residues long. Germline V gene sequence: CDR1 LGHNA, CDR2 YSLEER.

The rearrangement joins TRBV5-1 to TRBJ2-2; TRBD2 agrees at 7 bases. CDR1 is SGHRS and CDR2 is YFSETQ in the germline V gene. The CDR3 is made up of 17 amino acids. After removal of 0 bases from V and 5 bases from J, the junction contained 10 bases not matched to a gene. Written as DNA, the CDR3 is TGCGCCAGCAGCTTGGGACCTAGCGGCAGTGGGACCGGGGAGCTGTTTTTT. Protein product: CASSLGPSGSGTGELFF.

The chain has TRBV30 and TRBJ1-1, with D perhaps matching TRBD1 (5 bases). V lost 2 bases, J lost 1 base, and 8 bases lay in between. The CDR3 length is 13 residues. The germline V gene encodes CDR1 GTSNPN and CDR2 SVGIG (reference sequence). In nucleotides, the CDR3 is TGTGCCTGGAGTTATGGGGCGAACACTGAAGCTTTCTTT. Amino acid sequence: CAWSYGANTEAFF. Full variable domain (missing parts from reference TRBV30 and TRBJ1-1): SQTIHQWPATLVQPVGSPLSLECTVEGTSNPNLYWYRQAAGRGLQLLFYSVGIGQISSEVPQNLSASRPQDRQFILSSKKLLLSDSGFYLCAWSYGANTEAFFGQGTRLTVV.

The rearrangement uses TRBV7-9 and TRBJ2-5; TRBD2 matches 11 bases. Trimming cost V 5 bases and J 6 bases; bases outside gene matches: 5. The CDR3 is 14 residues long. The germline CDR1 and CDR2 sequences are SEHNR and FQNEAQ (reference sequence). The CDR3 is CASSDRTSGQTQYF. The CDR3 DNA sequence: TGTGCCAGCAGCGATCGGACTAGCGGGCAGACCCAGTACTTC.

CDR3 amino acids: CSVLLEDSSYEQYF. CDR3 in DNA: TGCAGCGTTTTGCTGGAGGACAGCTCCTACGAGCAGTACTTC. The rearrangement uses TRBV29-1 and TRBJ2-7, with a tentative D call TRBD1 (6 bases). The CDR3 runs to 14 residues. V shed 5 bases and J shed 0 bases, with 14 bases lying between them. Per the germline V gene, CDR1 is SQVTM and CDR2 is ANQGSEA.

V and J are TRBV19 and TRBJ1-5; 8 positions match TRBD1. V dropped 4 bases and J dropped 2; count of bases not matched to a gene: 13. The CDR3 has 18 amino acids. The germline V gene encodes CDR1 LNHDA and CDR2 SQIVND (reference sequence). CDR3 nucleotide sequence: TGTGCCAGTAGTACCGGGACAGGTGGCCTTTATCGCAATCAGCCCCAGCATTTT. Translating gives CASSTGTGGLYRNQPQHF.

The chain recombines TRBV18 with TRBJ1-1; weak D call: TRBD1 (5 bases). Per the germline V gene, CDR1 is KGHSH and CDR2 is LQKENI. Deletions cut 3 bases from V and 0 bases from J, with 8 bases between. This CDR3 has 14 residues. CDR3 in DNA: TGTGCCAGCTCACCTCCGACAGTGAACACTGAAGCTTTCTTT. Residues: CASSPPTVNTEAFF.

The chain uses TRBV27 and TRBJ2-4, with D perhaps matching TRBD1 (6 bases). The germline V gene has CDR1 MNHEY and CDR2 SMNVEV (reference sequence). The V end was cut by 5 bases, the J end by 3 bases, with 11 bases between. This CDR3 is 14 amino acids long. CDR3 amino acids: CASSIQGYKNIQYF. The CDR3 DNA sequence: TGTGCCAGCAGTATACAGGGCTACAAAAACATTCAGTACTTC.

The chain couples TRBV7-2 to TRBJ1-6; D might be TRBD1 (6 bases). The CDR3 is 15 amino acids. V lost 0 bases and J 7 bases, leaving 10 bases between the germline ends. CDR1 and CDR2 from the germline V gene are SGHTA and FQGNSA. CDR3 DNA sequence: TGTGCCAGCAGCTTAGCTGTTCAGGGGAATTCACCCCTCCACTTT. Amino acids: CASSLAVQGNSPLHF.

The chain joins TRBV7-2 to TRBJ2-7; 8 bases fit TRBD2. Germline V gene data show CDR1 as SGHTA and CDR2 as FQGNSA. This CDR3 is 16 amino acids long. The V gene end was trimmed by 1 base and the J gene end by 2 bases; junction bases not matched to a gene: 7. Here the CDR3 DNA reads TGTGCCAGCAGCTTAGTCCCCACTAGCGGAACCTACGAGCAGTACTTC. Translation: CASSLVPTSGTYEQYF.

V gene TRBV5-1 combines with J gene TRBJ1-3; the D is unclear. The V gene's germline CDR1 is SGHRS and CDR2 YFSETQ. The germline V and J ends were trimmed by 4 bases and 8 bases, with 16 bases remaining between them. The CDR3 is made up of 14 amino acids. The DNA of the CDR3 is TGCGCCAGCAGCCCCGGGGAGGGCGGTTACACCATATATTTT. Translated: CASSPGEGGYTIYF.

The chain links TRBV6-1 to TRBJ2-1, with 8 nucleotides matching TRBD1. With 6 bases clipped from V and 1 base from J, the junction kept 2 bases outside the gene matches. This CDR3 contains 14 residues. CDR1 MNHNS and CDR2 SASEGT come from the germline V gene. CDR3 coding DNA: TGTGCCAGCAGAGACAGGGGTTCCTACAATGAGCAGTTCTTC. This gives the protein CASRDRGSYNEQFF.